These T cell receptor beta chains were read from a single sample in a study of shared clonotypes between healthy human individuals. Profiled with immunoSEQ multiplex PCR; TCRdb holds only in-frame clones, not every one. The sample lists more than 2,000,000 clones, more than 90% seen once, with more than 0.12% in the top ten. Material for sequencing was naive CD4+ T cells sorted from blood. The source of these receptors is a man between 18 and 29 years old in good health. CDR3s include the opening cysteine and the closing phenylalanine or tryptophan. D genes are given only for firm matches. Clone size appears in some rows only: once, few, many, or a class for an expanded clone.

v_gene: TRBV7-2; d_gene: NA; abundance: NA; j_gene: TRBJ1-3; CDR3nt: TGTGCCAGCAGCCAACAAAGCTCTGGAAACACCATATATTTT; CDR3aa: CASSQQSSGNTIYF
v_gene: TRBV2; d_gene: TRBD1; abundance: once; j_gene: TRBJ1-1; CDR3nt: TGTGCCAGCATTCGAGGACAGGGGGGTACTGAAGCTTTCTTT; CDR3aa: CASIRGQGGTEAFF
v_gene: TRBV27; d_gene: TRBD2; abundance: few; j_gene: TRBJ2-1; CDR3nt: TGTGCCAGCAGTTTATCGGTTCTAGCGGGGGGCTCTGAGCAGTTCTTC; CDR3aa: CASSLSVLAGGSEQFF
v_gene: TRBV9; d_gene: TRBD1; abundance: NA; j_gene: TRBJ2-1; CDR3nt: TGTGCCAGCAGCACCATTGGGACAGGGACCTACAATGAGCAGTTCTTC; CDR3aa: CASSTIGTGTYNEQFF
v_gene: TRBV15; d_gene: NA; abundance: NA; j_gene: TRBJ1-2; CDR3nt: TGTGCCACCAGCAGAGATTTGCCAGGGCTTAACTATGGCTACACCTTC; CDR3aa: CATSRDLPGLNYGYTF
v_gene: TRBV10-3; d_gene: NA; abundance: NA; j_gene: TRBJ2-1; CDR3nt: TGTGCCATCAGTGAGGGCCCGGGAGAGCAGTTCTTC; CDR3aa: CAISEGPGEQFF
v_gene: TRBV7-2; d_gene: NA; abundance: NA; j_gene: TRBJ1-2; CDR3nt: TGTGCCAGCAGCTTACGGGGGAATGGCTACACCTTC; CDR3aa: CASSLRGNGYTF
v_gene: TRBV19; d_gene: NA; abundance: NA; j_gene: TRBJ1-1; CDR3nt: TGTGCCAGTAGTATAATTGGCACTGAAGCTTTCTTT; CDR3aa: CASSIIGTEAFF
v_gene: TRBV6-6; d_gene: NA; abundance: NA; j_gene: TRBJ1-3; CDR3nt: TGTGCAACTCGGCAGGGAGGTGGAAACACCATATATTTT; CDR3aa: CATRQGGGNTIYF
v_gene: TRBV7-2; d_gene: NA; abundance: NA; j_gene: TRBJ2-5; CDR3nt: TGTGCCAGCAGCTTATCGGGCGGGCTAAAGGGGGAGACCCAGTACTTC; CDR3aa: CASSLSGGLKGETQYF
v_gene: TRBV27; d_gene: NA; abundance: NA; j_gene: TRBJ2-7; CDR3nt: TGTGCCAGCAGTCCCTGGCGCACGGGCGACTACGAGCAGTACTTC; CDR3aa: CASSPWRTGDYEQYF
v_gene: TRBV28; d_gene: NA; abundance: NA; j_gene: TRBJ1-6; CDR3nt: TGTGCCAGCAGTCAACCGGGACGATATTCACCCCTCCACTTT; CDR3aa: CASSQPGRYSPLHF
v_gene: TRBV19; d_gene: NA; abundance: NA; j_gene: TRBJ2-7; CDR3nt: TGTGCCAGTAGTATAGGTGGAGGGGTAGGCTACGAGCAGTACTTC; CDR3aa: CASSIGGGVGYEQYF
v_gene: TRBV7-9; d_gene: NA; abundance: NA; j_gene: TRBJ2-1; CDR3nt: TGTGCCAGCAGCTTAGTAGTGGGAGTGGCCTACAATGAGCAGTTCTTC; CDR3aa: CASSLVVGVAYNEQFF
v_gene: TRBV2; d_gene: TRBD1; abundance: NA; j_gene: TRBJ2-2; CDR3nt: TGTGCCAGCAGGCTCCGGGACAGGAACGCCTGGAACACCGGGGAGCTGTTTTTT; CDR3aa: CASRLRDRNAWNTGELFF
v_gene: TRBV30; d_gene: NA; abundance: NA; j_gene: TRBJ1-4; CDR3nt: TGTGCCTGGAGTGCAACTAATGAAAAACTGTTTTTT; CDR3aa: CAWSATNEKLFF
v_gene: TRBV6-1; d_gene: NA; abundance: few; j_gene: TRBJ1-5; CDR3nt: TGTGCCAGCAGTGCGAAGTCTCTTGATATCAGTCAGCCCCAGCATTTT; CDR3aa: CASSAKSLDISQPQHF
v_gene: TRBV28; d_gene: NA; abundance: NA; j_gene: TRBJ1-6; CDR3nt: TGTGCCAGCACCTCAGGGTCTTTCAATTCACCCCTCCACTTT; CDR3aa: CASTSGSFNSPLHF
v_gene: TRBV6-1; d_gene: TRBD1; abundance: NA; j_gene: TRBJ2-5; CDR3nt: TGTGCCAGCATGGGACAGCCGAGGGAGACCCAGTACTTC; CDR3aa: CASMGQPRETQYF
v_gene: TRBV29-1; d_gene: NA; abundance: NA; j_gene: TRBJ1-1; CDR3nt: TGCAGCGTCCGGATGGGGGGGAACACTGAAGCTTTCTTT; CDR3aa: CSVRMGGNTEAFF
v_gene: TRBV9; d_gene: TRBD2; abundance: NA; j_gene: TRBJ2-3; CDR3nt: TGTGCCAGCAGCGTAGTAACTAGCGGGGGGGTGGATACGCAGTATTTT; CDR3aa: CASSVVTSGGVDTQYF
v_gene: TRBV10-3; d_gene: TRBD2; abundance: NA; j_gene: TRBJ2-3; CDR3nt: TGTGCCATCAGTGAGGGGACTAGCGGAGATACGCAGTATTTT; CDR3aa: CAISEGTSGDTQYF
v_gene: TRBV10-2; d_gene: NA; abundance: NA; j_gene: TRBJ2-3; CDR3nt: TGCGCCAGCAGTGAAGGGGTAGTTGCAGATACGCAGTATTTT; CDR3aa: CASSEGVVADTQYF
v_gene: TRBV5-4; d_gene: TRBD1; abundance: NA; j_gene: TRBJ1-2; CDR3nt: TGTGCCAGCAGGCCGGGACAGTCCTTCGGGGGCTACACCTTC; CDR3aa: CASRPGQSFGGYTF
v_gene: TRBV5-4; d_gene: NA; abundance: NA; j_gene: TRBJ2-1; CDR3nt: TGTGCCAGCAGTCTACGGGGTACTGAGCAGTTCTTC; CDR3aa: CASSLRGTEQFF
v_gene: TRBV6-6; d_gene: TRBD1; abundance: NA; j_gene: TRBJ2-1; CDR3nt: TGTGCCAGCAGTTACTCGACAGGGAGCCTTATCAATGAGCAGTTCTTC; CDR3aa: CASSYSTGSLINEQFF
v_gene: TRBV7-2; d_gene: NA; abundance: once; j_gene: TRBJ2-1; CDR3nt: TGTGCCAGCAGCTCTTTTGGTGTGGGGGACTCCCGGTTCTTC; CDR3aa: CASSSFGVGDSRFF
v_gene: TRBV27; d_gene: NA; abundance: NA; j_gene: TRBJ2-7; CDR3nt: TGTGCCAGCAGGCCCGCAATGGTAATCTACGAGCAGTACTTC; CDR3aa: CASRPAMVIYEQYF
v_gene: TRBV18; d_gene: TRBD1; abundance: NA; j_gene: TRBJ1-1; CDR3nt: TGTGCCAGCTCAGGACAGGGGATCACTGAAGCTTTCTTT; CDR3aa: CASSGQGITEAFF
v_gene: TRBV21-1; d_gene: NA; abundance: NA; j_gene: TRBJ2-7; CDR3nt: TGTGCCAGCAGCAAACTATGGGACAGGGGCATCCCGCGTAGAAGCGAGCAGTACTTC; CDR3aa: CASSKLWDRGIPRRSEQYF
v_gene: TRBV30; d_gene: NA; abundance: NA; j_gene: TRBJ2-2; CDR3nt: TGTGCCTGGAGTGGGGGAGGGGAGCTGTTTTTT; CDR3aa: CAWSGGGELFF
v_gene: TRBV30; d_gene: TRBD1; abundance: NA; j_gene: TRBJ2-7; CDR3nt: TGTGCCTGGGTAGAACAGGGGCGCGAGCAGTACTTC; CDR3aa: CAWVEQGREQYF
v_gene: TRBV10-2; d_gene: TRBD1; abundance: NA; j_gene: TRBJ2-5; CDR3nt: TGCGCCAGCAGGGGACAGGGTCAAGAGACCCAGTACTTC; CDR3aa: CASRGQGQETQYF